The source of this TCR beta chain is a study of blood T cell repertoires in COVID-19. For the study at large: T cells, B-cell-depleted T cells, or PBMCs provided the cDNA or gDNA that served as material.

In the original analysis: Estimation of nucleated cell counts was performed using reference gene primer amplification. Here immunoSEQ multiplex PCR was the method, and the copy in TCRdb shows in-frame clones only, minus some. V and J calls and clone size are those listed in that table; D and trimming were worked out from the DNA. The sample consists of roughly 250,000 clones, over 80% of them appearing once. The sequenced sample was PBMCs or T cells enriched from blood (not recorded which). This clonotype originated in a woman aged 40-49 years who had been exposed to COVID-19.

The CDR3, as DNA: TGCGCCAGCAGCTTGGGAGACCAGGGCAGATACAATGAGCAGTTCTTC. Translating it yields CASSLGDQGRYNEQFF. The chain recombines TRBV5-1 with TRBJ2-1; D perhaps matches TRBD1 (5 bases). This CDR3 is 16 amino acids long. The germline V gene encodes CDR1 SGHRS and CDR2 YFSETQ. V lost 0 bases and J lost 4, with 14 bases in between.